What follows are 13 T cell receptor beta chains derived from one specimen sequenced in a study of T-cell memory formation after mild COVID-19. A single record per CDR3 protein comes from TCRdb applying MiXCR to the 5' RACE reads. This table has about 100,000 distinct CDR3 sequences, roughly a sixth appearing once. Source material: PBMCs or a T cell subset sorted from them (not recorded which). The receptors come from a man aged 18 to 29 who had mild COVID-19 (a few samples of this study predate the infection). Cell type and time point are not known.

V is TRBV18 and J is TRBJ2-7; 8 nucleotides match TRBD1. Trimming removed 6 bases from V and 6 bases from J; junction bases left unmatched: 10. This CDR3 is 14 amino acids long. Germline CDR1 KGHSH, CDR2 LQKENI. DNA of the CDR3: TGTGCCAGCTCCCGGACAGGGCCTTTGGGCGAGCAGTACGTC. It translates to CASSRTGPLGEQYV.

This clonotype was recorded a few times. The gene calls are TRBV6-5 and TRBJ2-3, with a possible D match to TRBD1 (6 bases). This CDR3 is 15 amino acids long. Germline V lookup: CDR1 MNHEY, CDR2 SVGAGI. V lost 0 bases and J lost 2, with 9 bases in between. The CDR3 nucleotides read TGTGCCAGCAGTTACTCCGGACAGACCACAGATACGCAGTATTTT. Protein sequence: CASSYSGQTTDTQYF.

The V call is TRBV5-1, the J call TRBJ2-1; no firm D call. V lost 4 bases, J lost 2 bases, and 4 bases lay in between. CDR1 SGHRS and CDR2 YFSETQ come from the germline V gene. The length of the CDR3 is 12 residues. CDR3 region: CASSRTYNEQFF. The CDR3, as DNA: TGCGCCAGCAGCCGAACCTACAATGAGCAGTTCTTC. Together with reference TRBV5-1 and TRBJ2-1, the CDR3 gives the full variable domain: KAGVTQTPRYLIKTRGQQVTLSCSPISGHRSVSWYQQTPGQGLQFLFEYFSETQRNKGNFPGRFSGRQFSNSRSEMNVSTLELGDSALYLCASSRTYNEQFFGPGTRLTVL.

V and J are TRBV6-5 and TRBJ2-5; 9 bases fit TRBD1. The CDR3 runs 15 residues. CDR1 MNHEY and CDR2 SVGAGI come from the germline V gene. The V and J ends lost 6 bases and 4 bases, in that order; junction bases with no gene match: 9. The DNA of the CDR3 is TGTGCCAGCAGCCAGGGACAGGGAGCAGGAGAGACCCAGTACTTC. It is translated as CASSQGQGAGETQYF.

This clonotype appeared many times. The chain is built from TRBV5-1 and TRBJ2-2; TRBD1 or TRBD2 may be the D gene (5 bases each). Germline CDR1 reads SGHRS; CDR2 reads YFSETQ. The CDR3 length is 14 residues. V was trimmed by 6 bases and J by 3 bases, leaving 12 bases between them. This CDR3 is CASTGTAYTGELFF. CDR3 nucleotides: TGCGCCAGCACCGGGACCGCCTACACCGGGGAGCTGTTTTTT.

The J gene is TRBJ2-2, the V gene TRBV29-1, with D perhaps matching TRBD2 (6 bases). The germline CDR1 and CDR2 sequences are SQVTM and ANQGSEA. The CDR3 has 14 amino acids. The V and J ends lost 3 bases and 1 base respectively, with 9 bases between them. Here the CDR3 reads CSVDRGLNTGELFF. CDR3 DNA: TGCAGCGTTGATCGGGGGTTGAACACCGGGGAGCTGTTTTTT.

CDR3 sequence (DNA): TGTGCCAGCTCACCAGGGCTGATCCAAGAGACCCAGTACTTC. This translates into CASSPGLIQETQYF. The chain is built from TRBV18 and TRBJ2-5, with D hard to call. Between the trimmed V and J ends, which lost 2 bases and 1 base, there was a span of 8 bases. Germline CDR1 and CDR2: KGHSH and LQKENI. The CDR3 totals 14 residues.

This clonotype appeared a few times. This chain connects TRBV29-1 to TRBJ2-2; D uncertain. Per germline, CDR1 SQVTM and CDR2 ANQGSEA. The CDR3 sequence is 17 residues long. With 7 bases removed from V and 0 bases from J, the gap between germline ends came to 21 bases. The CDR3 DNA sequence: TGCAGCGCTGCAGTAAATGCCGGTACATCGAACACCGGGGAGCTGTTTTTT. It encodes CSAAVNAGTSNTGELFF.

The sample holds a few counts of this clonotype. The chain couples TRBV27 to TRBJ2-3; TRBD2 might be the D (5 bases). CDR1 and CDR2 (germline): MNHEY, SMNVEV (reference sequence). The CDR3 is 13 amino acids. Trimming cost V 0 bases and J 11 bases, with 12 bases left between them. Here the CDR3 reads CASSLSRVQKQYF. In DNA, the CDR3 is TGTGCCAGCAGTTTATCGAGGGTACAAAAGCAGTATTTT.

This clonotype was counted only a few times. The genes are TRBV20-1 and TRBJ1-5, with D hard to call. V dropped 3 bases and J dropped 4 bases, with 10 bases sitting between them. The CDR3 length is 13 residues. Germline V CDR1 and CDR2: DFQATT, SNEGSKA (reference sequence). The CDR3 loop reads CSARPAGNQPQHF. The CDR3 region has the DNA TGCAGTGCTAGGCCCGCCGGAAATCAGCCCCAGCATTTT.

The chain couples TRBV12-3 or TRBV12-4 to TRBJ1-3, with no clear D. V was shortened by 5 bases and J by 1 base, with 9 bases between the two germline ends. This CDR3 spans 14 amino acids. CDR3 sequence reads: CASSLTESGNTIYF. The CDR3 bases are TGTGCCAGCAGTCTTACAGAGTCTGGAAACACCATATATTTT.

The chain links TRBV7-2 to TRBJ2-3; 9 positions agree with TRBD2. Looked up from germline, CDR1 is SGHTA and CDR2 is FQGNSA. V was clipped by 4 bases and J by 4 bases; unmatched bases: 6. The CDR3 has 15 amino acids. The DNA of the CDR3 is TGTGCCAGCAGCTGGGCGCGGGGGGGCCCAGATACGCAGTATTTT. It specifies CASSWARGGPDTQYF.

The rearrangement uses TRBV12-3 or TRBV12-4 and TRBJ1-2; D perhaps matches TRBD1 (5 bases). V lost 3 bases and J 6 bases, leaving 11 bases between the germline ends. The CDR3 extends over 13 amino acids. Here the CDR3 reads CASSFQGFDGYTF. The CDR3 nucleotides read TGTGCCAGCAGTTTTCAGGGTTTCGATGGCTACACCTTC.